Described below is a single T cell receptor (beta chain) sequence and its context. The antigen remains unidentified. This table comes from immunoSEQ multiplex PCR, and its TCRdb copy is limited to in-frame clones, with some not included. Among 150,000 or so clones listed, roughly 90% were seen once. The data were taken from a study of T cell responses to AZD1222 COVID-19 vaccine. Findings and caveats of the study: Donors in the cohort were predominantly white British and more often female, and clonal diversity was possibly underestimated.

The TCR sequence derives from an adult in good health. The sample in question was peripheral blood, obtained on day 0 of AZD1222 vaccination.

CDR3 in DNA: TGTGCCAGCAGTTACTCGAGCCCCTCAGATACGCAGTATTTT. Encoded protein: CASSYSSPSDTQYF. The V call is TRBV6-5, the J call TRBJ2-3; D is undetermined. CDR3 size: 14 residues. Germline CDR1 is MNHEY and CDR2 is SVGAGI. Trimming took 0 bases from V and 4 from J, leaving 8 bases between them.